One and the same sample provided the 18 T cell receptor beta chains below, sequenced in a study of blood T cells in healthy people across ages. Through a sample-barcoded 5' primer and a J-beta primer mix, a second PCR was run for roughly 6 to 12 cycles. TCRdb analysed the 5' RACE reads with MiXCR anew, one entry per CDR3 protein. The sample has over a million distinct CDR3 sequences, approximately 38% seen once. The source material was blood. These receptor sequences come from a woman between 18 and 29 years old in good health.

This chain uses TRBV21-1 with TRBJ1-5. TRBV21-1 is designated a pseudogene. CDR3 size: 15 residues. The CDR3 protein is CASSKWMQGHQPQHF. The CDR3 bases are TGTGCCAGCAGCAAATGGATGCAGGGCCATCAGCCCCAGCATTTT.

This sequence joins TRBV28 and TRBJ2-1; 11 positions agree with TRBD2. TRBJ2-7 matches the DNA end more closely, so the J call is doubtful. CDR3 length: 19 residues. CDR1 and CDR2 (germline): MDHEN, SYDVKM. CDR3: CASTELGTSGTSSYNEQYF. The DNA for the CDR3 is TGTGCCAGCACCGAACTGGGGACTAGCGGAACCAGCTCCTACAATGAGCAGTACTTC.

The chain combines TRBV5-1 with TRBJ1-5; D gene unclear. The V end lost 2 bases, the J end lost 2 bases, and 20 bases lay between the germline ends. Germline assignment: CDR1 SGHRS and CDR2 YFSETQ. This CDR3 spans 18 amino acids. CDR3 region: CASSLGLGDPYGNQPQHF. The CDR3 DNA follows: TGCGCCAGCAGCTTAGGATTGGGCGACCCCTATGGCAATCAGCCCCAGCATTTT.

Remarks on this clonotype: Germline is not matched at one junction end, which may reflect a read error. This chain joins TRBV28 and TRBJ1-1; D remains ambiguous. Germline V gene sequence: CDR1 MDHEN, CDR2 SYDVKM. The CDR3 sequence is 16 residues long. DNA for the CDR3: TGTGCTAGCAGTGGACGCATCGTTCTTCAGAACACTGAAGCTTTCTTT. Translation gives CASSGRIVLQNTEAFF.

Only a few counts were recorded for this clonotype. CDR3 nucleotide sequence: TGTGCCAGTAGTACCGCACAGATGGGGCCGGCGGAGACCCAGTACTTC. Protein sequence: CASSTAQMGPAETQYF. This chain links TRBV12-3 or TRBV12-4 with TRBJ2-5; D may be TRBD1 (5 bases). The CDR3 runs to 16 residues. Trimming pared 9 bases from V and 5 bases from J, leaving 25 bases between.

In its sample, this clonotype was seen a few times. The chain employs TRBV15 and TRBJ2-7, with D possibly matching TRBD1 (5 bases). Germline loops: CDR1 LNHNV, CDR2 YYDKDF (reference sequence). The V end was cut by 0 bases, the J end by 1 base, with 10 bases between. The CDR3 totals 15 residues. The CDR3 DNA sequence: TGTGCCACCAGCAGAGATGACAGATTTTCCTACGAGCAGTACTTC. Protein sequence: CATSRDDRFSYEQYF.

CDR3 amino acids: CSVSPQQGEGYTF. The CDR3 region has the DNA TGCAGCGTCTCGCCCCAACAGGGTGAGGGCTACACCTTC. This sequence joins TRBV29-1 and TRBJ1-2; a weak D match, TRBD1 (6 bases). CDR3 size: 13 residues. Germline assignment: CDR1 SQVTM and CDR2 ANQGSEA. Trimming removed 6 bases from V and 8 bases from J, with 19 bases in between.

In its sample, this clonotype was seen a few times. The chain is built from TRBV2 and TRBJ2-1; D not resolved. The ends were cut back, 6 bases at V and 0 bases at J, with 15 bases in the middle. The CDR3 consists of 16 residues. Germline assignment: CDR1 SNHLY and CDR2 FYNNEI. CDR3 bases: TGTGCCAGCAGGCACACCCCAAGGAGCTCCTACAATGAGCAGTTCTTC. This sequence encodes CASRHTPRSSYNEQFF.

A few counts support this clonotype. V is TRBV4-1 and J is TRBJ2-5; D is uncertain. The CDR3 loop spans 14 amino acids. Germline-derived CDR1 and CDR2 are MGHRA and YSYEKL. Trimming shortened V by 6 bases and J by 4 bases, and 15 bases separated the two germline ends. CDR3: CASSETSAGETQYF. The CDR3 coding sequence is TGCGCCAGCAGTGAGACCAGCGCAGGAGAGACCCAGTACTTC.

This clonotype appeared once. The CDR3 nucleotides are TGTGCCAGCAGACCTTTAGGGCAGCCCCAGCATTTT. Residues: CASRPLGQPQHF. The chain employs TRBV28 and TRBJ1-5; D gene ambiguous. V was clipped by 6 bases and J by 7 bases, with 10 bases between them. CDR3 length: 12 residues. Germline V gene sequence: CDR1 MDHEN, CDR2 SYDVKM.

The CDR3 sequence: CASSPKSSSYNEQFF. The CDR3 region has the DNA TGTGCCAGCAGCCCCAAATCGAGCTCCTACAATGAGCAGTTCTTC. This chain connects TRBV3-1 to TRBJ2-1; no firm D call. Per germline, CDR1 LGHDT and CDR2 YNNKEL (reference sequence). The length of the CDR3 is 15 residues. Trimming left V 4 bases short and J 0 bases short, with 10 bases between.

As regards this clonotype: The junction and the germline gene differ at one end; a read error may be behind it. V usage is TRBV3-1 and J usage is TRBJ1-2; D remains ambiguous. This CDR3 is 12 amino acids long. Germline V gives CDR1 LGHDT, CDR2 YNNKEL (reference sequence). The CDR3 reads CASSQEPYGHTF. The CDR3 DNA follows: TGTGCCAGCAGCCAAGAACCCTATGGCCACACCTTC.

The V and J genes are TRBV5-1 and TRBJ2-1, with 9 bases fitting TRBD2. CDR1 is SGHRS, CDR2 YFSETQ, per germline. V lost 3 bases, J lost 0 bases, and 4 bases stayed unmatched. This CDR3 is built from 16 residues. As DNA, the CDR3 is TGCGCCAGCAGCTATTCTAGCGGGACCTCCTACAATGAGCAGTTCTTC. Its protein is CASSYSSGTSYNEQFF.

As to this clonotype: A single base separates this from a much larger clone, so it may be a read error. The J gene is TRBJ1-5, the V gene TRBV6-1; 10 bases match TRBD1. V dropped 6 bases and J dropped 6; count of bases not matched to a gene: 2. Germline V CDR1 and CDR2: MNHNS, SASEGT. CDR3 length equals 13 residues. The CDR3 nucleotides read TGTGCCAGCAGGACAGGGGGCACTCAGCCCCAGCATTTT. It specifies CASRTGGTQPQHF.

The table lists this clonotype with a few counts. CDR3: CASSATGQAIQETQYF. The CDR3 nucleotides read TGCGCCAGCAGCGCGACGGGACAGGCTATACAAGAGACCCAGTACTTC. The chain joins TRBV5-1 to TRBJ2-5; TRBD1 matches at 8 bases. Germline CDR1 reads SGHRS; CDR2 reads YFSETQ. The CDR3 spans 16 residues. V was clipped by 4 bases and J by 2 bases; unmatched bases: 10.

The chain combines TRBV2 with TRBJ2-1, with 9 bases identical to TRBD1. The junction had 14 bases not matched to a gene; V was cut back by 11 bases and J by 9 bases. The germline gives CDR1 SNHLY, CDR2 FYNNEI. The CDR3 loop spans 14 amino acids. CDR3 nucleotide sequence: TGTGCCGGCGGGGGACAGGGTTCATTCGCTGAGCAGTTCTTC. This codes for CAGGGQGSFAEQFF.

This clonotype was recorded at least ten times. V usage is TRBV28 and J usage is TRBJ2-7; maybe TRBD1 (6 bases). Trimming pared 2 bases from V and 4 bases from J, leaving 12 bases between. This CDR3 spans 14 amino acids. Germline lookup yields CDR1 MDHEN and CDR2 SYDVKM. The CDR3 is CASSLRGSRYEQYF. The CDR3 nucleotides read TGTGCCAGCAGTTTAAGGGGGTCTCGTTACGAGCAGTACTTC.

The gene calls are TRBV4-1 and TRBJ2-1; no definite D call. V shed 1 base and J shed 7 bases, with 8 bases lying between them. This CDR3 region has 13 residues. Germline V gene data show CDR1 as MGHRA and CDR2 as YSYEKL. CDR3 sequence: CASSQVGLNEQFF. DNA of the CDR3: TGCGCCAGCAGCCAAGTCGGCCTAAATGAGCAGTTCTTC.